This TCR beta chain was captured in a study of CXCR3-negative and CXCR3-positive naive CD8 T cells. Triplicate sorting captured about 300,000 cells each from every CD8+ T cell subset. Naive CD8+ T cells had a CD45RO-CCR7+CD27+CD95- phenotype. Points from the study as a whole: The study found more hydrophobic TRB CDR3s in CXCR3-positive naive cells than in CXCR3-negative naive cells. Naive subsets were similarly diverse, while memory CD8+ repertoires were much less diverse.

On this clonotype itself: Its antigen is still unknown.

TRB cDNA libraries were made by UMI-labeled 5' RACE. TCRdb reanalyzed the 5' RACE reads and collapses them to one entry per CDR3 protein, without DNA. This table lists around 81,000 distinct CDR3 sequences. Germline loops: CDR1 SQVTM, CDR2 ANQGSEA. There are 16 residues in the CDR3. The source is a human donor in good health. Some clones in this sample may be carry-over from other donors' samples. The rearrangement joins TRBV29-1 to TRBJ1-1. Sequences were obtained from naive CXCR3- CD8+ T cells from blood. Regarding subset: CD45RO-CCR7+CD27+CD95- naive CD8+ T cells lacking CXCR3 (TNR3-). The CDR3 loop is CSASPAGGQLNTEAFF.